One and the same sample provided the 22 T cell receptor beta chains below, sequenced in a study of blood T cell repertoires in COVID-19 (dated by TCRdb to 2019 to 2021). Library construction relied on the immunoSEQ multiplex PCR assay. TCRdb's version of the immuneACCESS table is confined to in-frame rearrangements and falls short of the full clone set. An unresolved V gene accounts for under half of the shortfall where checked; the remainder is of unknown origin. The sample data list over 55,000 clones, and 65% to 85% of these were observed just once. The ten biggest clones cover around 9.1% of the sample. Sequenced material: peripheral blood. The receptors derive from a man older than 75 with COVID-19, enrolled during active disease.

This clone was seen once. The chain employs TRBV4-3 and TRBJ1-3, with D maybe TRBD1 (5 bases). The V gene's germline CDR1 is LGHNA and CDR2 YSLEER. CDR3 length: 16 amino acids. V was clipped by 0 bases and J by 7 bases, with 16 bases between them. The CDR3 DNA reads as TGCGCCAGCAGCCAAGATGTAGGCAGGGAAGGGAACACCATATATTTT. Its protein is CASSQDVGREGNTIYF.

The rearrangement uses TRBV4-3 and TRBJ1-4, with D tentatively TRBD1 (6 bases). The CDR3 covers 16 residues. Trimming removed 1 base from V and 3 bases from J, with 12 bases in between. Germline CDR1 reads LGHNA; CDR2 reads YSLEER. The chain's CDR3 is CASSQVRGASNEKLFF. CDR3 in DNA: TGCGCCAGCAGCCAAGTCAGGGGCGCGTCTAATGAAAAACTGTTTTTT.

The chain uses TRBV24-1 and TRBJ2-1; 10 nucleotides line up with TRBD2. The CDR3 spans 15 residues. Germline V gene data show CDR1 as KGHDR and CDR2 as SFDVKD. V shed 7 bases and J 6 bases; nucleotides not matched to a gene: 8. CDR3 region: CATSDLAGVSNEQFF. CDR3 DNA sequence: TGTGCCACCAGCGATCTAGCGGGAGTGAGCAATGAGCAGTTCTTC.

The chain uses TRBV9 and TRBJ1-6; possible D gene TRBD1, 6 bases. Germline V gene data show CDR1 as SGDLS and CDR2 as YYNGEE. Deletions cut 3 bases from V and 6 bases from J, with 13 bases between. CDR3 length: 15 amino acids. CDR3: CASSASQGTNSPLHF. Written as DNA, the CDR3 is TGTGCCAGCAGCGCGTCACAGGGTACTAATTCACCCCTCCACTTT.

V is TRBV18 and J is TRBJ1-1, with 9 bases matching TRBD1. The V segment lost 0 bases and the J segment 5 bases; nucleotides outside the gene matches: 4. The germline V gene encodes CDR1 KGHSH and CDR2 LQKENI. CDR3 length equals 15 residues. CDR3 DNA sequence: TGTGCCAGCTCACCACCTGGGGACAGGGAAACTGAAGCTTTCTTT. Protein product: CASSPPGDRETEAFF.

This clone has a handful of counts. This chain joins TRBV19 and TRBJ2-7; D might be TRBD1 (6 bases). The length of the CDR3 is 14 residues. The germline CDR1 and CDR2 sequences are LNHDA and SQIVND (reference sequence). V was trimmed by 4 bases and J by 0 bases, leaving 10 bases between them. CDR3 residues: CASSRGQGSYEQYV. CDR3 bases: TGTGCCAGTAGTAGGGGGCAGGGCTCCTACGAGCAGTACGTC.

The chain employs TRBV20-1 and TRBJ2-7, with unresolved D. Trimming pared 3 bases from V and 7 bases from J, leaving 10 bases between. From germline, CDR1 is DFQATT and CDR2 SNEGSKA (reference sequence). CDR3 size: 11 residues. CDR3 amino acids: CSASRVGEQYF. CDR3 in DNA: TGCAGTGCTAGTCGGGTAGGAGAGCAGTACTTC.

This chain connects TRBV24-1 to TRBJ1-2; perhaps TRBD1 as D (6 bases). Per germline, CDR1 KGHDR and CDR2 SFDVKD. V lost 4 bases and J 2 bases, leaving 16 bases between the germline ends. This CDR3 has 16 residues. The CDR3 nucleotides are TGTGCCACCAGTGACCCTACCGGGACACCAAACTATGGCTACACCTTC. Its translation: CATSDPTGTPNYGYTF.

This chain connects TRBV27 to TRBJ1-6; 11 positions match TRBD1. The J segment lost 5 bases and the V segment lost 5 bases, leaving 5 bases of the junction unmatched. Per germline, CDR1 MNHEY and CDR2 SMNVEV (reference sequence). The CDR3 is 16 residues long. CDR3 amino acids: CASSPGTGGDNSPLHF. DNA for the CDR3: TGTGCCAGCAGTCCGGGGACAGGGGGGGATAATTCACCCCTCCACTTT.

The rearrangement links TRBV11-3 to TRBJ2-7; 9 bases fit TRBD1. The V segment lost 4 bases and the J segment 7 bases; nucleotides outside the gene matches: 8. The germline gives CDR1 SGHNT, CDR2 YENEEA. The CDR3 is made up of 14 amino acids. CDR3 region: CASSSPGQGEEQYF. The CDR3 DNA is TGTGCCAGCAGCTCCCCGGGACAGGGAGAGGAGCAGTACTTC.

This clone was observed a single time. The V call is TRBV4-1, the J call TRBJ1-2, with TRBD1 identical over 9 bases. The junction had 5 bases not matched to a gene; V was cut back by 2 bases and J by 7 bases. Germline CDR1 is MGHRA and CDR2 is YSYEKL. The CDR3 consists of 14 residues. The DNA for the CDR3 is TGCGCCAGCAGCCAACTTTCGACAGGGGGTGGCTACACCTTC. Residues: CASSQLSTGGGYTF.

The chain has TRBV7-8 and TRBJ2-5; D not resolved. CDR3 size: 13 residues. Per the germline V gene, CDR1 is SGHVS and CDR2 is FQNEAQ. V was trimmed by 5 bases and J by 2 bases, leaving 9 bases between them. The CDR3 DNA reads TGTGCCAGCAGCCCAACTCGACAAGAGACCCAGTACTTC. Encoded protein: CASSPTRQETQYF.

The chain couples TRBV4-3 to TRBJ1-4; a possible D gene is TRBD1 (5 bases). V was shortened by 4 bases and J by 0 bases, with 9 bases between the two germline ends. The CDR3 loop spans 15 amino acids. Germline V lookup: CDR1 LGHNA, CDR2 YSLEER. For the CDR3, the DNA is TGCGCCAGCAGCCGATCGACAGCAACTAATGAAAAACTGTTTTTT. Translated: CASSRSTATNEKLFF.

This chain joins TRBV5-6 and TRBJ1-3; D ambiguous. CDR3 length: 17 residues. V was cut by 4 bases and J by 0 bases, with 17 bases left in between. The V gene's germline CDR1 is SGHDT and CDR2 YYEEEE. This CDR3 reads CASSITLRGYSGNTIYF. DNA for the CDR3: TGTGCCAGCAGCATAACCCTCAGAGGCTACTCTGGAAACACCATATATTTT.

The chain recombines TRBV7-9 with TRBJ1-5, with 9 bases that match TRBD1. The germline V gene encodes CDR1 SEHNR and CDR2 FQNEAQ (reference sequence). V lost 1 base, J lost 6 bases, and 1 base stayed unmatched. This CDR3 is built from 14 residues. This CDR3 reads CASSLGDRAQPQHF. The DNA for the CDR3 is TGTGCCAGCAGCTTAGGGGACAGGGCTCAGCCCCAGCATTTT.

This sequence joins TRBV19 and TRBJ2-1; D possibly corresponds to TRBD2 (6 bases). The CDR3 covers 14 residues. Germline assignment: CDR1 LNHDA and CDR2 SQIVND (reference sequence). DNA of the CDR3: TGTTCAACCCGGGACTCACGAAAATACAATGAGCAGTTCTTC. Protein: CSTRDSRKYNEQFF. Full variable domain (outside the CDR3, taken from reference TRBV19 and TRBJ2-1): DGGITQSPKYLFRKEGQNVTLSCEQNLNHDAMYWYRQDPGQGLRLIYYSQIVNDFQKGDIAEGYSVSREKKESFPLTVTSAQKNPTAFYLCSTRDSRKYNEQFFGPGTRLTVL.

The chain joins TRBV7-8 to TRBJ1-5, with 7 bases matching TRBD1. The CDR3 extends over 15 amino acids. J lost 2 bases, V lost 4 bases, and 5 bases had no gene match. The germline gives CDR1 SGHVS, CDR2 FQNEAQ. The CDR3 loop reads CASSSRGDRNQPQHF. The CDR3 DNA follows: TGTGCCAGCAGCTCCAGGGGGGACCGCAATCAGCCCCAGCATTTT.

The CDR3 is CASSDHGRQGAVYGYTF. The CDR3 DNA follows: TGTGCCAGCAGTGATCATGGTCGACAGGGGGCGGTCTATGGCTACACCTTC. V is TRBV25-1 and J is TRBJ1-2; 10 bases match TRBD1. After removal of 3 bases from V and 4 bases from J, the junction contained 11 bases not matched to a gene. The germline V gene has CDR1 MGHDK and CDR2 SYGVNS. The CDR3 extends over 17 amino acids.

This clone occurred a few times. This chain links TRBV29-1 with TRBJ1-4; D ambiguous. Germline CDR1 reads SQVTM; CDR2 reads ANQGSEA. The CDR3 has 16 residues. V lost 5 bases and J lost 0, with 16 bases in between. CDR3 sequence reads: CSVRAREEATNEKLFF. Written as DNA, the CDR3 is TGCAGCGTTCGAGCGAGGGAGGAAGCAACTAATGAAAAACTGTTTTTT.

Here the CDR3 reads CASSVAGTNYEQYV. CDR3 sequence (DNA): TGCGCCAGCAGCGTGGCCGGGACAAACTACGAGCAGTACGTC. The genes are TRBV5-1 and TRBJ2-7; tentative D call: TRBD1 (6 bases). V was pared by 4 bases and J by 3 bases, with 14 bases between. The CDR3 runs to 14 residues. Germline V gene lookup returns CDR1 SGHRS and CDR2 YFSETQ.

The genes are TRBV9 and TRBJ1-1; D uncertain. The CDR3 length is 13 residues. Germline assignment: CDR1 SGDLS and CDR2 YYNGEE. V lost 3 bases to trimming and J lost 0 bases, with 6 bases between them. Written as DNA, the CDR3 is TGTGCCAGCAGCGGGGCTGTGAACACTGAAGCTTTCTTT. Its protein is CASSGAVNTEAFF.

This clone came up once. Its ends do not fully match the called genes, so a read error is possible. This sequence joins TRBV7-8 and TRBJ2-3; D possibly corresponds to TRBD2 (6 bases). Germline CDR1 reads SGHVS; CDR2 reads FQNEAQ. This CDR3 comprises 18 residues. CDR3: CASSLAAVAGRPGDTQYF. CDR3 DNA sequence: TGTGCCAGCAGTTTAGCGGCCGTGGCGGGGCGCCCTGGAGATACGCAGTATTTT.